Presented here are 21 T cell receptor beta chains from one specimen sequenced in a study of control samples from healthy donors and cancer patients. TCRdb's table, derived via immunoSEQ multiplex PCR, lists solely in-frame clones and lacks some. Of 150,000 or so clones listed, around 96% are singletons. The sequenced sample was blood. The receptors originated from a woman aged 40 to 50 in good health.

The V gene is TRBV19, the J gene TRBJ1-5; D is uncertain. There are 15 residues in the CDR3. CDR1 and CDR2 from the germline V gene are LNHDA and SQIVND (reference sequence). V shed 3 bases and J shed 1 base, with 10 bases lying between them. In DNA form, the CDR3 reads TGTGCCAGTAGTATTACGAGGCAGAGCAATCAGCCCCAGCATTTT. Translating gives CASSITRQSNQPQHF.

This sequence joins TRBV28 and TRBJ1-6; 7 bases match TRBD1. Germline loops: CDR1 MDHEN, CDR2 SYDVKM. V lost 6 bases to trimming and J lost 2 bases; unmatched junction nucleotides: 13. CDR3 length: 18 amino acids. CDR3 residues: CASRTVFSGGTYNSPLHF. The CDR3, as DNA: TGTGCCAGCAGGACTGTCTTCTCAGGGGGAACCTATAATTCACCCCTCCACTTT.

V gene TRBV27 combines with J gene TRBJ2-5, with 10 bases matching TRBD2. Trimming took 4 bases from V and 5 from J; bases not matched to a gene: 7. Per germline, CDR1 MNHEY and CDR2 SMNVEV (reference sequence). The CDR3 loop spans 15 amino acids. The CDR3 DNA sequence: TGTGCCAGCAGTTCCCAGCGGGGGGGCCGTGAGACCCAGTACTTC. Protein sequence: CASSSQRGGRETQYF.

The gene calls are TRBV7-2 and TRBJ1-6, with a weak D call TRBD1 (5 bases). The CDR3 runs 14 residues. The germline gives CDR1 SGHTA, CDR2 FQGNSA. Between the trimmed V and J ends, which lost 9 bases and 6 bases, there was a span of 15 bases. DNA of the CDR3: TGTGCCAGTACAACTCAGGGCCGTAATTCACCCCTCCACTTT. This translates into CASTTQGRNSPLHF.

In DNA form, the CDR3 reads TGTGCCAGCAGTACTATTGACAGGGGGTTTGGCTACACCTTC. Translated, it gives CASSTIDRGFGYTF. The V call is TRBV6-5, the J call TRBJ1-2; TRBD1 agrees at 9 bases. Germline V CDR1 and CDR2: MNHEY, SVGAGI. This CDR3 contains 14 residues. V was pared by 5 bases and J by 7 bases, with 8 bases of the junction left unmatched.

This clone was counted once. The chain joins TRBV6-1 to TRBJ2-2, with D tentatively TRBD1 (7 bases). Germline V gene data show CDR1 as MNHNS and CDR2 as SASEGT. The V end lost 1 base, the J end lost 7 bases, and 13 bases lay between the germline ends. The CDR3 loop spans 15 amino acids. DNA of the CDR3: TGTGCCAGCAGTGAAGGGAGGGGGCGCTTCGGGGAGCTGTTTTTT. Its translation is CASSEGRGRFGELFF.

This chain joins TRBV15 and TRBJ1-1; TRBD1 is a possible D gene (6 bases). Per germline, CDR1 LNHNV and CDR2 YYDKDF (reference sequence). The CDR3 has 16 residues. Trimming removed 1 base at V and 0 bases at J, with 12 bases between. CDR3 nucleotide sequence: TGTGCCACCAGCAGAGGGATCGGACAGATGAACACTGAAGCTTTCTTT. It codes for CATSRGIGQMNTEAFF.

The V gene is TRBV19, the J gene TRBJ1-2; D unclear. The V end lost 5 bases, the J end lost 2 bases, and 9 bases lay between the germline ends. In germline, CDR1 is LNHDA, CDR2 SQIVND (reference sequence). The CDR3 extends over 13 amino acids. CDR3 DNA sequence: TGTGCCAGTAGTGTGAACAAGAACTATGGCTACACCTTC. Its protein is CASSVNKNYGYTF.

The table lists this clone with a count of one. The chain combines TRBV10-3 with TRBJ2-7; D assignment may be TRBD1 or TRBD2 (5 bases each). V was shortened by 4 bases and J by 0 bases, with 13 bases between the two germline ends. Per germline, CDR1 ENHRY and CDR2 SYGVKD. The CDR3 is 15 residues long. The chain's CDR3 is CAISGRDGSSYEQYF. DNA of the CDR3: TGTGCCATCAGTGGCCGGGACGGAAGCTCCTACGAGCAGTACTTC.

V gene TRBV5-8 combines with J gene TRBJ1-2; no clear D. Germline V gene sequence: CDR1 SGHTS, CDR2 YDEGEE. V shed 6 bases and J shed 2 bases, with 14 bases lying between them. This CDR3 comprises 14 residues. The CDR3 spells CASTGVGGNYGYTF. CDR3 DNA sequence: TGTGCCAGCACCGGCGTGGGCGGGAACTATGGCTACACCTTC.

The V and J genes are TRBV29-1 and TRBJ1-2; the match to TRBD1 covers 7 bases. The CDR3 spans 13 residues. Germline assignment: CDR1 SQVTM and CDR2 ANQGSEA. V gave up 6 bases and J gave up 4 bases; unmatched junction bases: 8. The CDR3 loop is CSVGTGTAYGYTF. CDR3 in DNA: TGCAGCGTCGGAACCGGGACAGCCTATGGCTACACCTTC. Full variable domain (rest looked up from reference TRBV29-1 and TRBJ1-2): SAVISQKPSRDICQRGTSLTIQCQVDSQVTMMFWYRQQPGQSLTLIATANQGSEATYESGFVIDKFPISRPNLTFSTLTVSNMSPEDSSIYLCSVGTGTAYGYTFGSGTRLTVV.

The chain couples TRBV7-2 to TRBJ2-7; D is unresolved. Trimming stripped 5 bases from V and 5 bases from J, with 19 bases between. This CDR3 has 15 amino acids. Germline-derived CDR1 and CDR2 are SGHTA and FQGNSA. CDR3 residues: CASSPIGYSSNEQYF. The CDR3 coding sequence is TGTGCCAGCAGCCCGATTGGGTACAGTTCTAACGAGCAGTACTTC.

V gene TRBV3-1 (or the pseudogene TRBV3-2) combines with J gene TRBJ1-3; maybe TRBD1 (5 bases). The germline gives CDR1 LGHDT, CDR2 YNNKEL (reference sequence). Trimming left V 1 base short and J 0 bases short, with 16 bases between. CDR3 length equals 18 residues. CDR3 amino acids: CASSQGQLDTGSGNTIYF. The CDR3 nucleotides read TGTGCCAGCAGCCAAGGGCAGCTAGATACAGGCTCTGGAAACACCATATATTTT.

This chain uses TRBV29-1 with TRBJ1-1; D gene ambiguous. Trimming shortened V by 2 bases and J by 1 base, and 11 bases separated the two germline ends. Germline V lookup: CDR1 SQVTM, CDR2 ANQGSEA. The CDR3 contains 14 residues. CDR3: CSVELVAGNTEAFF. The CDR3 bases are TGCAGCGTTGAATTGGTGGCGGGGAACACTGAAGCTTTCTTT.

J is TRBJ1-1 and V is TRBV5-8; the D gene is possibly TRBD1 (6 bases). This CDR3 region has 15 residues. Trimming pared 1 base from V and 1 base from J, leaving 11 bases between. CDR1 is SGHTS, CDR2 YDEGEE, per germline. The DNA for the CDR3 is TGTGCCAGCAGCTTGTCTGGGACACCGAACACTGAAGCTTTCTTT. It yields the protein CASSLSGTPNTEAFF.

This chain connects TRBV18 to TRBJ2-1, with 7 bases lining up with TRBD1. CDR1 and CDR2 (germline): KGHSH, LQKENI. V lost 6 bases, J lost 9 bases, and 8 bases stayed unmatched. The CDR3 is 13 amino acids. Here the CDR3 DNA reads TGTGCCAGCTCTCGACAGGGAAAGGCTGAGCAGTTCTTC. The encoded protein is CASSRQGKAEQFF.

The chain employs TRBV7-9 and TRBJ2-7, with D tentatively TRBD2 (6 bases). From germline, CDR1 is SEHNR and CDR2 FQNEAQ (reference sequence). V lost 2 bases and J lost 4, with 9 bases in between. This CDR3 is 13 amino acids long. CDR3 coding DNA: TGTGCCAGCAGCTTAACGGAGGGATACGAGCAGTACTTC. This codes for CASSLTEGYEQYF.

This clone showed up just a few times. The rearrangement uses TRBV27 and TRBJ1-5; D remains ambiguous. This CDR3 comprises 15 residues. V was cut by 5 bases and J by 2 bases, with 13 bases left in between. Germline lookup yields CDR1 MNHEY and CDR2 SMNVEV (reference sequence). The CDR3 DNA sequence: TGTGCCAGCAGTAAGACTAGTCGGGGCAATCAGCCCCAGCATTTT. This encodes CASSKTSRGNQPQHF.

The chain couples TRBV7-2 to TRBJ1-5; D is ambiguous. CDR1 SGHTA and CDR2 FQGNSA come from the germline V gene. V was cut by 7 bases and J by 4 bases, with 14 bases left in between. The CDR3 is 14 amino acids. CDR3 in amino acids: CASTELAGNQPQHF. CDR3 DNA: TGTGCCAGCACCGAATTAGCGGGTAATCAGCCCCAGCATTTT.

The CDR3, as DNA: TGTGCCAGCAGTTACTCCTTTGGGACAGGCTATGGCTACACCTTC. Translation gives CASSYSFGTGYGYTF. The chain recombines TRBV6-5 with TRBJ1-2, with 8 nucleotides matching TRBD1. The CDR3 extends over 15 amino acids. Per the germline V gene, CDR1 is MNHEY and CDR2 is SVGAGI. V was clipped by 0 bases and J by 4 bases; unmatched bases: 4.

CDR3 coding DNA: TGCAGCGTTGCGGAGGGGGCGGCCGGCTACACCTTC. It specifies CSVAEGAAGYTF. The chain links TRBV29-1 to TRBJ1-2; TRBD1 matches at 7 bases. The CDR3 totals 12 residues. V lost 4 bases, J lost 8 bases, and 7 bases stayed unmatched. Germline loops: CDR1 SQVTM, CDR2 ANQGSEA. Full variable domain (missing parts from reference TRBV29-1 and TRBJ1-2): SAVISQKPSRDICQRGTSLTIQCQVDSQVTMMFWYRQQPGQSLTLIATANQGSEATYESGFVIDKFPISRPNLTFSTLTVSNMSPEDSSIYLCSVAEGAAGYTFGSGTRLTVV.